This T cell receptor (beta chain) was sequenced during a study of shared clonotypes between healthy human individuals. Study details: Every donor yielded three CD4 naive, three CD4 memory, two CD8 naive and one CD8 memory plate. Study observations and caveats: Naive subsets usually exceeded memory subsets in estimated richness.

Note on this clone: The antigen is undetermined.

Clones were read by immunoSEQ multiplex PCR, and TCRdb kept only the in-frame ones, dropping some. The data show around 2.1 million clones, with roughly 95% seen just once and roughly 0.13% held by the top ten. V trimming: 4 bases; J trimming: 3 bases; junction bases outside the gene matches: 20. In germline, CDR1 is SGHNT, CDR2 YYREEE (reference sequence). This CDR3 has 19 amino acids. The gene calls are TRBV5-4 and TRBJ2-5, with 8 bases fitting TRBD2. The sample consisted of naive CD4+ T cells sorted from blood. The subset: CD45RA+ positively selected. The TCR was taken from a man younger than 30 in good health. CDR3 bases: TGTGCCAGCAGCAAAGAGACAGCTTCGCCGGGACTAGGCAAAGAGACCCAGTACTTC. Protein: CASSKETASPGLGKETQYF.